Sequencing of this TCR beta chain was carried out in a study of tumor and adjacent non-tumor tissue in lung cancer. Study background: On average, productive TCRbeta reads reached about 4.17 million per sample.

Three rounds of nested PCR, following a modified ARM-PCR protocol, produced the TCRbeta library. TCRdb independently ran MiXCR on the multiplex PCR reads; one entry per CDR3 protein. This table holds 77,000 or so distinct CDR3 sequences, over 65% found once. No cell sorting was done before RNA was extracted from the tissue. The normal lung tissue was taken more than 3 cm from the tumor edge. This clonotype was counted only a few times. A read error is possible here, since a much larger clone lies one base away. Per germline, CDR1 DFQATT and CDR2 SNEGSKA (reference sequence). The CDR3 has 14 amino acids.

The sample consisted of distant non-tumor lung tissue. This TCR was recovered from a man aged 65 to 85 with non-small cell lung cancer. The genes are TRBV20-1 and TRBJ1-6; no firm D call. CDR3 region: CSASGRFGGSHLHF. As DNA, the CDR3 is TGCAGTGCTAGTGGCAGGTTCGGTGGTTCACACCTCCACTTT.